Following are 3 T cell receptor beta chains from one sample sequenced in a study of control samples from healthy donors and cancer patients. The repertoire was sequenced with immunoSEQ multiplex PCR; TCRdb's copy has only in-frame clones and lacks some. The repertoire includes about 130,000 clones, roughly 87% of them detected once, and around 2% sits in the top ten. The sample taken for sequencing was blood. The source of these receptors is a man aged 18-30 years in good health.

This chain joins TRBV25-1 and TRBJ2-1, with 15 bases aligning to TRBD2. The CDR3 spans 18 residues. Germline CDR1 and CDR2: MGHDK and SYGVNS. With V trimmed by 3 bases and J by 8 bases, 11 bases remained unmatched. In nucleotides, the CDR3 is TGTGCCAGCAGTGATCGCTTAGGACTAGCGGGAGGGATCTATGAGCAGTTCTTC. It encodes CASSDRLGLAGGIYEQFF.

The chain uses TRBV9 and TRBJ1-1, with D unclear. The V end was cut by 2 bases, the J end by 1 base, with 6 bases between. Germline CDR1 is SGDLS and CDR2 is YYNGEE. The CDR3 spans 13 residues. CDR3 DNA sequence: TGTGCCAGCAGCGTTACAGAGAACACTGAAGCTTTCTTT. Translation: CASSVTENTEAFF.

V is TRBV11-2 and J is TRBJ2-1; 7 nucleotides match TRBD2. The CDR3 runs 13 residues. The junction had 7 bases not matched to a gene; V was cut back by 0 bases and J by 14 bases. Germline CDR1 and CDR2: SGHAT and FQNNGV. CDR3: CASSLESSGKEFF. CDR3 nucleotide sequence: TGTGCCAGCAGCTTAGAATCGAGCGGGAAGGAGTTCTTC.